The 13 T cell receptor beta chains below come from one sample, sequenced in a study of blood T cell dynamics during melanoma immunotherapy. The assay was immunoSEQ multiplex PCR, and TCRdb's table has in-frame clones only and misses some. The table records over 8,000 clones, 86% of them present only once. Stated time point: pre-treatment baseline. This sample comprised blood, obtained from a patient treated with checkpoint blockade. The source is a human donor with melanoma.

This clone was seen only once. The CDR3 DNA sequence: TGCGCCAGCAGTACTGGACATATGGAGACCCAGTACTTC. Protein sequence: CASSTGHMETQYF. The chain combines TRBV10-1 with TRBJ2-5, with a possible D match to TRBD1 (5 bases). The CDR3 length is 13 residues. V lost 5 bases, J lost 5 bases, and 12 bases lay in between. In germline, CDR1 is WNHNN, CDR2 SYGVQD (reference sequence).

V usage is TRBV30 and J usage is TRBJ2-7, with a possible D match to TRBD1 (6 bases). This CDR3 is built from 12 residues. The V end was cut by 4 bases, the J end by 4 bases, with 11 bases between. Germline CDR1 is GTSNPN and CDR2 is SVGIG (reference sequence). CDR3 sequence: CAWNSGQYEQYF. For the CDR3, the DNA is TGTGCCTGGAACTCCGGACAGTACGAGCAGTACTTC.

The chain carries TRBV23-1 and TRBJ1-5; 8 bases map to TRBD1. TRBV23-1 has ORF status, its function being uncertain. The CDR3 runs 14 residues. J gave up 6 bases and V 4 bases, and 5 bases lay outside the gene matches. CDR3 in amino acids: CASSPRTGIQPQHF. Here the CDR3 DNA reads TGCGCCAGCAGTCCCCGGACAGGGATTCAGCCCCAGCATTTT.

The CDR3 region is CASSRTAMNTEAFF. The CDR3 DNA reads as TGTGCCAGCAGTCGGACGGCGATGAACACTGAAGCTTTCTTT. The chain joins TRBV6-1 to TRBJ1-1; D is undetermined. V was clipped by 5 bases and J by 0 bases, with 10 bases between them. From germline, CDR1 is MNHNS and CDR2 SASEGT. The CDR3 consists of 14 residues.

This chain joins TRBV9 and TRBJ1-4, with 10 bases lining up with TRBD1. CDR1 and CDR2 (germline): SGDLS, YYNGEE. V lost 3 bases and J lost 3; bases outside the gene matches: 5. The CDR3 is made up of 16 amino acids. This CDR3 reads CASSGQGALANEKLFF. The CDR3 DNA is TGTGCCAGCAGCGGACAGGGGGCGCTTGCTAATGAAAAACTGTTTTTT.

V is TRBV7-9 and J is TRBJ1-2, with TRBD1 matching over 9 bases. The V gene's germline CDR1 is SEHNR and CDR2 FQNEAQ (reference sequence). The CDR3 spans 15 residues. Trimming cost V 0 bases and J 4 bases; bases outside gene matches: 3. The CDR3 DNA follows: TGTGCCAGCAGCTTAGCGCCGACAGGGGGCTATGGCTACACCTTC. It encodes CASSLAPTGGYGYTF.

J is TRBJ2-1 and V is TRBV4-2, with 10 positions matching TRBD2. After removal of 0 bases from V and 9 bases from J, the junction contained 5 bases not matched to a gene. Germline V gene data show CDR1 as LGHNA and CDR2 as YNFKEQ. The CDR3 extends over 15 amino acids. The CDR3 spells CASSQDQLAGGEQFF. DNA for the CDR3: TGTGCCAGCAGCCAAGATCAGTTAGCGGGGGGTGAGCAGTTCTTC.

V usage is TRBV19 and J usage is TRBJ2-2; 9 bases match TRBD1. This CDR3 comprises 17 residues. The trim removed 6 bases at V and 4 bases at J, leaving 12 bases unmatched. The germline V gene has CDR1 LNHDA and CDR2 SQIVND (reference sequence). The CDR3 here is CASSYRPGTGSTGELFF. CDR3 DNA: TGTGCCAGTAGCTACCGTCCCGGGACAGGGAGCACCGGGGAGCTGTTTTTT.

The chain is built from TRBV7-6 and TRBJ2-5, with 11 positions matching TRBD2. The CDR3 is made up of 16 amino acids. Trimming took 1 base from V and 5 from J; bases not matched to a gene: 6. Per the germline V gene, CDR1 is SGHVS and CDR2 is FNYEAQ. This CDR3 reads CASSLVAGGLKETQYF. CDR3 nucleotides: TGTGCCAGCAGCTTAGTAGCGGGGGGGCTTAAGGAGACCCAGTACTTC.

This sequence joins TRBV5-1 and TRBJ2-7, with D tentatively TRBD1 (5 bases). Germline CDR1 reads SGHRS; CDR2 reads YFSETQ. This CDR3 has 14 residues. V shed 4 bases and J shed 6 bases, with 17 bases lying between them. The CDR3 is CASSPGERTSEQYF. CDR3 nucleotides: TGCGCCAGCAGCCCCGGAGAAAGGACATCCGAGCAGTACTTC. Looking up the rest from reference TRBV5-1 and TRBJ2-7 gives the full variable domain: KAGVTQTPRYLIKTRGQQVTLSCSPISGHRSVSWYQQTPGQGLQFLFEYFSETQRNKGNFPGRFSGRQFSNSRSEMNVSTLELGDSALYLCASSPGERTSEQYFGPGTRLTVT.

The V call is TRBV11-3, the J call TRBJ2-7; D remains ambiguous. Trimming pared 5 bases from V and 1 base from J, leaving 12 bases between. Germline V gene lookup returns CDR1 SGHNT and CDR2 YENEEA. The CDR3 consists of 14 residues. CDR3 loop: CASSTAGRSYEQYF. CDR3 sequence (DNA): TGTGCCAGCAGCACCGCAGGCAGGTCCTACGAGCAGTACTTC.

The chain employs TRBV5-1 and TRBJ2-5; 15 bases fit TRBD2. The CDR3 is 18 residues long. V was pared by 4 bases and J by 1 base, with 8 bases of the junction left unmatched. Germline CDR1 reads SGHRS; CDR2 reads YFSETQ. The CDR3 spells CASSPGTSGGTFQETQYF. The CDR3 DNA reads as TGCGCCAGCAGCCCGGGGACTAGCGGGGGGACTTTCCAAGAGACCCAGTACTTC.

This chain links TRBV6-6 with TRBJ2-6, with D perhaps TRBD1 (5 bases). Trimming removed 7 bases from V and 1 base from J, with 5 bases in between. This CDR3 contains 13 residues. Germline V lookup: CDR1 MNHNY, CDR2 SVGAGI (reference sequence). CDR3 region: CASTGSGANVLTF. Here the CDR3 DNA reads TGTGCCAGCACAGGGTCTGGGGCCAACGTCCTGACTTTC.